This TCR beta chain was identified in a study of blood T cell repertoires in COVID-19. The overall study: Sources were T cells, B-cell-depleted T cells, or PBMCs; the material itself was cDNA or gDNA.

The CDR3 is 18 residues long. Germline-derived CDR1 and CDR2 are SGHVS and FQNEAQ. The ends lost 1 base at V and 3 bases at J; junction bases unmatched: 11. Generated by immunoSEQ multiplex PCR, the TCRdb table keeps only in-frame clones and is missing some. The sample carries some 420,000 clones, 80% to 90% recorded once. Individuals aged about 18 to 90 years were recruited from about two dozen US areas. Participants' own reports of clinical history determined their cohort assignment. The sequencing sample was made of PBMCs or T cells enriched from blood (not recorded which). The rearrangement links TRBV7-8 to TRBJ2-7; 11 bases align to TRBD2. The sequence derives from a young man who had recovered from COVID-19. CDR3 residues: CASSLDQSSGGINYEQYF. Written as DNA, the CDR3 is TGTGCCAGCAGCTTAGACCAATCTAGCGGGGGGATTAACTACGAGCAGTACTTC.